These T cell receptor beta chains were read from a single sample in a study of T cell responses to AZD1222 COVID-19 vaccine. The protocol was immunoSEQ multiplex PCR, while the TCRdb copy is restricted to in-frame clones and leaves out a portion. There are about 150,000 clones in the sample; around nine tenths occur only once, and approximately 1.8% lies in the top ten. The sample was peripheral blood, taken 28 days after the second AZD1222 dose. Receptors were obtained from an adult who received the AZD1222 COVID-19 vaccine. CDR3s include the opening cysteine and the closing phenylalanine or tryptophan. Each record gives: D gene, J gene, V gene, clone size, CDR3 DNA, CDR3 protein. D genes are given only for firm matches. Size values are once, few and many counts, or a class for expanded clones, and some rows have none.

>TRBD2|TRBJ2-3|TRBV29-1|-
TGCAGCGTTGAAGGGGGCGCTAGCGGTAGCACAGATACGCAGTATTTT
CSVEGGASGSTDTQYF
>-|TRBJ1-2|TRBV11-2|once
TGTGCCAGCAGCTTAGAGGGAGCAGTTGGCTATGGCTACACCTTC
CASSLEGAVGYGYTF
>-|TRBJ2-7|TRBV7-9|-
TGTGCCAGCGAGCAGGAGGGGCATTCACGCGAGCAGTACTTC
CASEQEGHSREQYF
>TRBD1|TRBJ1-4|TRBV5-1|-
TGCGCCAGCAGCTTGGGGGACAGGGGCCCTGAAAAACTGTTTTTT
CASSLGDRGPEKLFF
>-|TRBJ2-7|TRBV14|once
TGTGCCAGCAGCCAGGGGAATAACTACGAGCAGTACTTC
CASSQGNNYEQYF
>-|TRBJ2-5|TRBV7-2|once
TGTGCCAGCAGCTTATGGGGCCCCGCCGAGACCCAGTACTTC
CASSLWGPAETQYF
>-|TRBJ2-1|TRBV10-3|-
TGTGCCATCACTAGGGACGCCACCTACAATGAGCAGTTCTTC
CAITRDATYNEQFF
>-|TRBJ2-7|TRBV6-5|-
TGTGCCAGCAGCCGGGGGCGCCTGTCCTACGAGCAGTACTTC
CASSRGRLSYEQYF
>-|TRBJ1-2|TRBV28|-
TGTGCCAGCAGTTTACACGACAGGCCCTATGGCTACACCTTC
CASSLHDRPYGYTF
>TRBD1|TRBJ1-5|TRBV5-1|-
TGCGCCAGCAGCTTACAGACAGGGCCGGGGGAGCCCCAGCATTTT
CASSLQTGPGEPQHF
>TRBD2|TRBJ2-1|TRBV5-1|-
TGCGCCAGCAGCTTTCGTGGTAGCGGGAGCGATGAGCAGTTCTTC
CASSFRGSGSDEQFF
>-|TRBJ2-2|TRBV27|-
TGTGCCAGCAGTTCTTGGGACACCGGGGAGCTGTTTTTT
CASSSWDTGELFF
>TRBD1|TRBJ2-4|TRBV2|-
TGTGCCAGCAGTGAAGATTTTCAGGGGGTGGGAAACATTCAGTACTTC
CASSEDFQGVGNIQYF
>-|TRBJ2-1|TRBV24-1|-
TGTGCCACCAGTGCCGGGGTGGGGGAAGCCTACAATGAGCAGTTCTTC
CATSAGVGEAYNEQFF
>-|TRBJ1-3|TRBV4-3|-
TGCGCCAGCAGCCAAGCCCAGGGTTTTGGAAACACCATATATTTT
CASSQAQGFGNTIYF
>TRBD2|TRBJ2-1|TRBV5-1|-
TGCGCCAGCAGCTTGGGCAGCTGGCGGGAGGTAGCCTACAATGAGCAGTTCTTC
CASSLGSWREVAYNEQFF
>-|TRBJ1-2|TRBV4-1|-
TGCGCCAGCAGCCAATTTATGCGGTCGGGGCTGGGGGGGAACTATGGCTACACCTTC
CASSQFMRSGLGGNYGYTF
>-|TRBJ2-7|TRBV15|-
TGTGCCACCCAACAGGAGAGTATACACCCCTACGAGCAGTACTTC
CATQQESIHPYEQYF
>-|TRBJ2-5|TRBV4-2|-
TGTGCCAGCCGCGAGGAAAGCGGACGACAAGAGACCCAGTACTTC
CASREESGRQETQYF
>-|TRBJ2-7|TRBV30|-
TGTGCCTTGGGCTATGCGGGGTTCAGCGACGAGCAGTACTTC
CALGYAGFSDEQYF
>-|TRBJ2-1|TRBV2|-
TGTGCCAGCAGTGGGCTAGCAGAAAATGAGCAGTTCTTC
CASSGLAENEQFF
>-|TRBJ1-4|TRBV10-3|once
TGTGCCACAGAGGGTGAGGGTAATGAAAAACTGTTTTTT
CATEGEGNEKLFF
>-|TRBJ1-5|TRBV7-9|-
TGTGCCAGCAGCGACCAAGTGGGGCAAGCTTTACAGCCCCAGCATTTT
CASSDQVGQALQPQHF
>TRBD1|TRBJ1-1|TRBV6-2/TRBV6-3|-
TGTGCCAGCAGTCACCTACAGGGGATCTACACTGAAGCTTTCTTT
CASSHLQGIYTEAFF
>TRBD2|TRBJ2-7|TRBV20-1|few
TGCAGCCCACGGGGGGACCACGAGCAGTACTTC
CSPRGDHEQYF
>-|TRBJ1-1|TRBV7-9|-
TGTGCCAGCAGCGACGGGACGCGGGAAGAAGCTTTCTTT
CASSDGTREEAFF
>TRBD1|TRBJ2-7|TRBV10-2|-
TGCGCCAGCAGTGAACAGGGGGCCTACGAGCAGTACTTC
CASSEQGAYEQYF
>-|TRBJ1-2|TRBV5-1|-
TGCGCCAGCAGCTCGCGGGGGGAAGAGCGCATGGGCTACACCTTC
CASSSRGEERMGYTF
>-|TRBJ1-5|TRBV30|-
TGTGCCTGGAGTGTCCCCGGCGGCCGCAATCAGCCCCAGCATTTT
CAWSVPGGRNQPQHF
>-|TRBJ2-7|TRBV9|-
TGTGCCAGCAGGGTGGGCAGGACGTCCGAGCAGTACTTC
CASRVGRTSEQYF
>-|TRBJ2-3|TRBV4-1|-
TGCGCCAGCCTCGAGGGGGGGACAGATACGCAGTATTTT
CASLEGGTDTQYF
>TRBD1|TRBJ1-4|TRBV4-3|few
TGCGCCAGCAGCCCCCGACAGGGGAGGACTGAAAAACTGTTTTTT
CASSPRQGRTEKLFF
>-|TRBJ1-5|TRBV5-4|once
TGTGCCAGCAGCTTGGGGGGTTCGGGGGGCTTTAATCAGCCCCAGCATTTT
CASSLGGSGGFNQPQHF
>-|TRBJ2-5|TRBV28|-
TGTGCCCGCAGTCGACGAAGGGGGGGCCGGGAGACCCAGTACTTC
CARSRRRGGRETQYF
>TRBD2|TRBJ2-1|TRBV3-1/TRBV3-2|-
TGTGCCAGCGGGTGGACTAGCGGGGTAATCAATGAGCAGTTCTTC
CASGWTSGVINEQFF
>-|TRBJ1-1|TRBV30|-
TGTGCCTGGAGCCCGGGTGGGATCGTAGCTTTCTTT
CAWSPGGIVAFF
>TRBD1|TRBJ2-2|TRBV14|-
TGTGCCAGCAGCCCTTTGGACAGGGGGCGGTCGGGGGAGCTGTTTTTT
CASSPLDRGRSGELFF
>-|TRBJ2-1|TRBV5-8|-
TGTGCCAGCAGCTTGGAGTCCTATAGTGGCTCGGGTGAGCAGTTCTTC
CASSLESYSGSGEQFF
>TRBD1|TRBJ1-2|TRBV7-9|-
TGTGCCTTCGCCCCCCTCTCCACAGGGGGTGGCTACACCTTC
CAFAPLSTGGGYTF
>-|TRBJ2-1|TRBV11-2|-
TGTGCCAGCAGCCCCGTGTACCTCCTCTACAATGAGCAGTTCTTC
CASSPVYLLYNEQFF
>-|TRBJ2-5|TRBV18|-
TGTGCCAGCTCACCACTGGGACACCCGGAGACCCAGTACTTC
CASSPLGHPETQYF
>-|TRBJ2-1|TRBV30|-
TGTGCCTGGAGTGTATCATGGTACAATGAGCAGTTCTTC
CAWSVSWYNEQFF
>-|TRBJ2-2|TRBV5-1|once
TGCGCCAGCAGCTTGGTTGGGAGCGGCGGGGAGCTGTTTTTT
CASSLVGSGGELFF
>TRBD1|TRBJ1-1|TRBV6-2/TRBV6-3|-
TGTGCCAGCAGTTGGGACAGGGGGCTCCCTGAAGCTTTCTTT
CASSWDRGLPEAFF
>-|TRBJ1-4|TRBV6-5|-
TGTGCCAGCAGTCCTCGAGCGGGGAGGGAAAAACTGTTTTTT
CASSPRAGREKLFF
>-|TRBJ1-5|TRBV3-1/TRBV3-2|-
TGTGCCAGCAGCAGGTCGAGGGACCAGCCCCAGCATTTT
CASSRSRDQPQHF
>TRBD2|TRBJ2-7|TRBV5-6|-
TGTGCCAGCAGCATAAGCGGGAGTAACGAGCAGTACTTC
CASSISGSNEQYF
>-|TRBJ2-5|TRBV19|once
TGTGCCAGTAGTATAGCAGGGGGGGCTGGGGAGACCCAGTACTTC
CASSIAGGAGETQYF
>TRBD1|TRBJ1-3|TRBV18|-
TGTGCCAGCTCCCGTCCCGGGACAGGGGTTGGCGGTGGAAACACCATATATTTT
CASSRPGTGVGGGNTIYF
>-|TRBJ1-6|TRBV14|-
TGTGCCAGCAGCCGACGGAGCTCCTATAATTCACCCCTCCACTTT
CASSRRSSYNSPLHF
>TRBD1|TRBJ1-5|TRBV19|-
TGTGCCAGTAGTGGACAGGGAGTTGGGCAGCCCCAGCATTTT
CASSGQGVGQPQHF
>-|TRBJ1-1|TRBV7-8|-
TGTGCCAGCAGCGAATACAGGGTAAAGAACACTGAAGCTTTCTTT
CASSEYRVKNTEAFF
>TRBD1|TRBJ1-6|TRBV14|-
TGTGCCAGCAGCCAGACAGGGTATAATTCACCCCTCCACTTT
CASSQTGYNSPLHF
>-|TRBJ1-1|TRBV15|-
TGTGCCACCAGCAGAGGGCAGGTAGGGGTAGCAGCTTTCTTT
CATSRGQVGVAAFF
>-|TRBJ2-1|TRBV7-2|-
TGTGCCAGCAGGGGAGGGGGTTTGCGCAATGAGCAGTTCTTC
CASRGGGLRNEQFF
>TRBD1|TRBJ1-4|TRBV30|-
TGTGCCTGGAGTTCGGGACAGCTTCGGGAAAAACTGTTTTTT
CAWSSGQLREKLFF
>-|TRBJ1-4|TRBV9|-
TGTGCCAGCAACTTAGACAGGAGGCTTGAAAAACTGTTTTTT
CASNLDRRLEKLFF